These 30 T cell receptor beta chains originate from one sample sequenced in a study of blood T cells in healthy people across ages. Primed by a sample-barcoded 5' primer and a J-beta primer mix, a second PCR proceeded for about 6 to 11 cycles. TCRdb recomputed calls from the 5' RACE reads with MiXCR, one row per CDR3 protein. The sample has roughly 2 million distinct CDR3 sequences, about 50% seen once. Material for sequencing was blood. The receptors were gathered from a woman aged 40 to 49 in good health.

The rearrangement joins TRBV5-5 to TRBJ2-7; a weak D match, TRBD2 (5 bases). This CDR3 region has 14 residues. Germline CDR1 and CDR2: SGHKS and YYEKEE (reference sequence). Deletions cut 1 base from V and 4 bases from J, with 12 bases between. The CDR3 region has the DNA TGTGCCAGCAGCTTGCCTGGGAGTAAGTACGAGCAGTACTTC. It yields the protein CASSLPGSKYEQYF.

V gene TRBV20-1 combines with J gene TRBJ1-2; 8 bases align to TRBD1. This CDR3 has 14 amino acids. The junction had 14 bases not matched to a gene; V was cut back by 6 bases and J by 8 bases. Looked up from germline, CDR1 is DFQATT and CDR2 is SNEGSKA (reference sequence). CDR3 sequence (DNA): TGCAGTGCGTCCGGGACAGGACGTCCGGAGGGCTACACCTTC. Its protein is CSASGTGRPEGYTF.

The V gene is TRBV28, the J gene TRBJ2-7; possibly TRBD1 or TRBD2 for D (5 bases each). Trimming removed 7 bases at V and 0 bases at J, with 16 bases between. Germline V gene lookup returns CDR1 MDHEN and CDR2 SYDVKM. The CDR3 runs to 15 residues. The CDR3 bases are TGTGCCAGCACCCTAGGGGACGGGGTCTCCTACGAGCAGTACTTC. It translates to CASTLGDGVSYEQYF. Drawing the rest from reference TRBV28 and TRBJ2-7, the complete variable domain is DVKVTQSSRYLVKRTGEKVFLECVQDMDHENMFWYRQDPGLGLRLIYFSYDVKMKEKGDIPEGYSVSREKKERFSLILESASTNQTSMYLCASTLGDGVSYEQYFGPGTRLTVT.

V usage is TRBV7-9 and J usage is TRBJ1-2, with no clear D. Germline V gives CDR1 SEHNR, CDR2 FQNEAQ (reference sequence). V lost 1 base, J lost 3 bases, and 9 bases lay in between. The CDR3 has 14 amino acids. The CDR3 reads CASSLDSYDYGYTF. The CDR3 DNA follows: TGTGCCAGCAGCTTAGATTCATACGACTATGGCTACACCTTC.

The sample holds one count of this clonotype. The chain has TRBV6-2 or TRBV6-3 and TRBJ1-2; 9 bases map to TRBD1. In germline, CDR1 is MNHEY, CDR2 SVGEGT. Trimming removed 5 bases from V and 9 bases from J; junction bases left unmatched: 7. The CDR3 is 13 amino acids. The CDR3 here is CASSKQDRGRYTF. DNA of the CDR3: TGTGCCAGCAGTAAACAGGACAGGGGTCGCTACACCTTC.

The V gene is TRBV6-5, the J gene TRBJ2-1; TRBD2 agrees at 15 bases. Germline CDR1 reads MNHEY; CDR2 reads SVGAGI. After removal of 0 bases from V and 2 bases from J, the junction contained 5 bases not matched to a gene. The CDR3 is 19 amino acids. In DNA form, the CDR3 reads TGTGCCAGCAGTTACTCTGGGACTAGCGGGGGGATTCCCTACAATGAGCAGTTCTTC. As protein: CASSYSGTSGGIPYNEQFF.

The rearrangement uses TRBV7-8 and TRBJ1-1, with D hard to call. V dropped 0 bases and J dropped 3 bases, with 8 bases sitting between them. The germline V gene encodes CDR1 SGHVS and CDR2 FQNEAQ. CDR3 length equals 14 residues. CDR3 residues: CASSLAMVYTEAFF. Written as DNA, the CDR3 is TGTGCCAGCAGCTTAGCAATGGTTTACACTGAAGCTTTCTTT.

This clonotype was picked up a small number of times. The chain carries TRBV25-1 and TRBJ2-5; D remains unclear. The V end was cut by 3 bases, the J end by 1 base, with 9 bases between. Germline V CDR1 and CDR2: MGHDK, SYGVNS. This CDR3 comprises 14 residues. CDR3 nucleotides: TGTGCCAGCAGTGATATCCGGGCCCAAGAGACCCAGTACTTC. Its protein is CASSDIRAQETQYF.

The chain recombines TRBV7-2 with TRBJ1-1; 10 nucleotides align to TRBD1. The length of the CDR3 is 16 residues. CDR1 SGHTA and CDR2 FQGNSA come from the germline V gene. The trim removed 3 bases at V and 1 base at J, leaving 5 bases unmatched. CDR3: CASSLTRQGANTEAFF. The CDR3 DNA reads as TGTGCCAGCAGCTTGACGCGACAGGGGGCGAACACTGAAGCTTTCTTT.

This clonotype has just a few counts. This chain uses TRBV4-3 with TRBJ2-7; D unresolved. The germline V and J ends were trimmed by 4 bases and 4 bases, with 20 bases remaining between them. This CDR3 spans 16 amino acids. The V gene's germline CDR1 is LGHNA and CDR2 YSLEER. The CDR3 region is CASSPKDGSRYYEQYF. CDR3 coding DNA: TGCGCCAGCAGCCCCAAAGATGGAAGCCGGTATTACGAGCAGTACTTC.

DNA of the CDR3: TGCGCCAGCAGCCCAGAGACAGGGGAGGATCAGCCCCAGCATTTT. It translates to CASSPETGEDQPQHF. The chain couples TRBV4-3 to TRBJ1-5, with TRBD1 identical over 8 bases. CDR3 size: 15 residues. The junction had 7 bases not matched to a gene; V was cut back by 4 bases and J by 5 bases. Germline V gene sequence: CDR1 LGHNA, CDR2 YSLEER.

This clonotype was detected a few times. This chain joins TRBV20-1 and TRBJ1-2, with D maybe TRBD1 (6 bases). This CDR3 spans 12 amino acids. Trimming stripped 0 bases from V and 13 bases from J, with 15 bases between. Germline assignment: CDR1 DFQATT and CDR2 SNEGSKA (reference sequence). CDR3 nucleotides: TGCAGTGCTAGAGAACCCCACAGGGAGGGCACCTTC. Protein product: CSAREPHREGTF.

The chain carries TRBV10-1 and TRBJ2-7; D is unclear. Germline V CDR1 and CDR2: WNHNN, SYGVQD (reference sequence). V dropped 0 bases and J dropped 2 bases, with 11 bases sitting between them. This CDR3 comprises 15 residues. The CDR3 sequence is CASSESGQETYEQYF. The CDR3 DNA reads as TGCGCCAGCAGTGAGTCTGGGCAGGAAACCTACGAGCAGTACTTC.

This chain uses TRBV20-1 with TRBJ2-7, with TRBD2 identical over 7 bases. CDR3 length: 14 residues. Trimming cost V 4 bases and J 0 bases; bases outside gene matches: 6. Looked up from germline, CDR1 is DFQATT and CDR2 is SNEGSKA (reference sequence). The CDR3, as DNA: TGCAGTGCTAACCCGGGGGGTGGCTCCTACGAGCAGTACTTC. It is translated as CSANPGGGSYEQYF.

This clonotype was picked up many times. CDR3 in amino acids: CASSSRGTGIRGYTF. Written as DNA, the CDR3 is TGTGCCAGCAGCTCTCGGGGGACAGGGATACGTGGCTACACCTTC. The rearrangement joins TRBV7-2 to TRBJ1-2; TRBD1 matches 9 bases. Germline loops: CDR1 SGHTA, CDR2 FQGNSA. Trimming cost V 4 bases and J 7 bases; bases outside gene matches: 10. This CDR3 is 15 amino acids long.

This clonotype was counted a few times. V usage is TRBV6-2 or TRBV6-3 and J usage is TRBJ2-7; D may be TRBD2 (5 bases). In germline, CDR1 is MNHEY, CDR2 SVGEGT. CDR3 length equals 15 residues. V gave up 5 bases and J gave up 2 bases, with 16 bases separating them. The CDR3 DNA reads as TGTGCCAGCAGTAAAGACGGAGGACGGACCTACGAGCAGTACTTC. Translation gives CASSKDGGRTYEQYF.

The chain carries TRBV20-1 and TRBJ2-1; D is possibly TRBD2 (5 bases). Trimming removed 4 bases at V and 10 bases at J, with 11 bases between. CDR1 DFQATT and CDR2 SNEGSKA come from the germline V gene (reference sequence). The CDR3 contains 11 residues. The CDR3 sequence: CSATGPGEQFF. CDR3 coding DNA: TGCAGTGCTACCGGTCCGGGGGAGCAGTTCTTC.

This sequence joins TRBV27 and TRBJ1-6, with D tentatively TRBD1 (5 bases). CDR1 is MNHEY and CDR2 is SMNVEV in the germline V gene (reference sequence). V lost 7 bases to trimming and J lost 7 bases, with 14 bases between them. The CDR3 has 14 amino acids. The CDR3 sequence: CASNDRQTNSPLHF. DNA for the CDR3: TGTGCCAGCAATGACAGACAGACCAATTCACCCCTCCACTTT.

In the case of this clonotype: A much larger clone lies a single base off, so this may be a read error. This sequence joins TRBV29-1 and TRBJ2-7; D gene ambiguous. CDR1 is SQVTM, CDR2 ANQGSEA, per germline. CDR3 length equals 12 residues. The germline V and J ends were trimmed by 7 bases and 3 bases, with 13 bases remaining between them. The DNA for the CDR3 is TGCAGCGCGGTGGTCAGCCGCTACGAGCAGTACTTC. Its translation: CSAVVSRYEQYF.

The chain has TRBV12-3 or TRBV12-4 and TRBJ2-5; 9 bases line up with TRBD2. V was pared by 3 bases and J by 11 bases, with 13 bases of the junction left unmatched. The CDR3 is made up of 15 amino acids. The CDR3 loop reads CASSFPSGGINEQYF. CDR3 sequence (DNA): TGTGCCAGCAGTTTTCCCAGCGGGGGGATCAATGAGCAGTACTTC.

This clonotype was seen more than once but under ten times. CDR3: CASSASGATDTQYF. CDR3 nucleotides: TGTGCCAGCAGCGCTAGCGGGGCCACAGATACGCAGTATTTT. The rearrangement links TRBV7-9 to TRBJ2-3; 9 nucleotides agree with TRBD2. The germline V gene encodes CDR1 SEHNR and CDR2 FQNEAQ (reference sequence). V dropped 5 bases and J dropped 2; count of bases not matched to a gene: 2. The CDR3 loop spans 14 amino acids.

The chain links TRBV4-3 to TRBJ2-3, with D tentatively TRBD2 (5 bases). The ends were cut back, 0 bases at V and 4 bases at J, with 17 bases in the middle. The CDR3 totals 17 residues. Germline V gene data show CDR1 as LGHNA and CDR2 as YSLEER. CDR3 amino acids: CASSQEYAASGADTQYF. CDR3 bases: TGCGCCAGCAGCCAAGAATATGCAGCGTCCGGGGCAGATACGCAGTATTTT.

This clonotype has a handful of counts. The rearrangement uses TRBV25-1 and TRBJ2-1; no clear D. CDR1 and CDR2 from the germline V gene are MGHDK and SYGVNS. V gave up 4 bases and J gave up 3 bases, with 7 bases separating them. The CDR3 sequence is 13 residues long. CDR3: CASSAEYYNEQFF. The CDR3 DNA reads TGTGCCAGCAGTGCCGAGTACTACAATGAGCAGTTCTTC.

The chain links TRBV24-1 to TRBJ2-1; TRBD1 agrees at 10 bases. This CDR3 contains 19 residues. In germline, CDR1 is KGHDR, CDR2 SFDVKD. V was pared by 5 bases and J by 3 bases, with 15 bases of the junction left unmatched. DNA of the CDR3: TGTGCCACCAGTGGCAATGCCCCGGGACAGGGGATCTACTACAATGAGCAGTTCTTC. This gives the protein CATSGNAPGQGIYYNEQFF.

The chain combines TRBV15 with TRBJ1-4, with D unresolved. The germline V and J ends were trimmed by 0 bases and 5 bases, with 10 bases remaining between them. Per the germline V gene, CDR1 is LNHNV and CDR2 is YYDKDF (reference sequence). This CDR3 is built from 15 residues. The CDR3 protein is CATSRDPGRNEKLFF. As DNA, the CDR3 is TGTGCCACCAGCAGAGATCCCGGGAGGAATGAAAAACTGTTTTTT.

This clonotype has more than one count but fewer than ten. The V gene is TRBV2, the J gene TRBJ2-5; TRBD1 might be the D (6 bases). CDR3 size: 15 residues. Trimming left V 3 bases short and J 0 bases short, with 11 bases between. CDR1 SNHLY and CDR2 FYNNEI come from the germline V gene. The CDR3 DNA reads TGTGCCAGCAGTGAGCCCGGACAGAACCAAGAGACCCAGTACTTC. Translated: CASSEPGQNQETQYF. The full variable domain, rest sourced from reference TRBV2 and TRBJ2-5, is EPEVTQTPSHQVTQMGQEVILRCVPISNHLYFYWYRQILGQKVEFLVSFYNNEISEKSEIFDDQFSVERPDGSNFTLKIRSTKLEDSAMYFCASSEPGQNQETQYFGPGTRLLVL.

The chain recombines TRBV7-2 with TRBJ2-3; D could derive from TRBD1 or TRBD2 (5 bases each). Deletions cut 7 bases from V and 2 bases from J, with 13 bases between. The CDR3 extends over 14 amino acids. Per the germline V gene, CDR1 is SGHTA and CDR2 is FQGNSA. The CDR3 protein is CASTAWGYTDTQYF. In DNA, the CDR3 is TGTGCCAGCACCGCGTGGGGGTACACAGATACGCAGTATTTT.

The V gene is TRBV6-2 or TRBV6-3, the J gene TRBJ2-7, with 9 bases aligning to TRBD1. Unmatched junction bases numbered 7, after V lost 4 bases and J lost 0 bases. The CDR3 extends over 16 amino acids. The germline CDR1 and CDR2 sequences are MNHEY and SVGEGT. The CDR3 sequence is CASSSTGGRSSYEQYF. In nucleotides, the CDR3 is TGTGCCAGCAGTTCTACAGGGGGCCGAAGCTCCTACGAGCAGTACTTC.

CDR3 DNA sequence: TGTGCCACCAAAGATCTGGGGAACATTCAGTACTTC. It specifies CATKDLGNIQYF. The chain has TRBV6-2 or TRBV6-3 and TRBJ2-4, with unresolved D. The CDR3 runs 12 residues. V was shortened by 10 bases and J by 7 bases, with 14 bases between the two germline ends. Germline V gene sequence: CDR1 MNHEY, CDR2 SVGEGT.

The rearrangement links TRBV27 to TRBJ2-1, with 9 bases aligning to TRBD1. Trimming removed 7 bases from V and 4 bases from J; junction bases left unmatched: 5. Germline CDR1 reads MNHEY; CDR2 reads SMNVEV (reference sequence). The CDR3 spans 14 residues. The CDR3 loop reads CASIGTGSYNEQFF. The CDR3 nucleotides are TGTGCCAGCATTGGGACAGGGTCATACAATGAGCAGTTCTTC.